The clone carrying this T cell receptor beta chain was counted once. Here immunoSEQ multiplex PCR was the method, and the copy in TCRdb shows in-frame clones only, minus some. The top ten hold approximately 1% of the sample, which has 300,000 to 400,000 clones, over 75% seen once. Symptom resolution, clearance, or two negative PCRs marked donors in Cohort 3 as recovered. The sample belongs to a study of blood T cell repertoires in COVID-19. Source material: PBMCs or T cells enriched from blood (not recorded which). The receptor comes from a young woman who had recovered from COVID-19.

The CDR3 loop is CASSYLTGNSPLHF. In DNA, the CDR3 is TGTGCCAGCAGTTACCTGACTGGTAATTCACCCCTCCACTTT. The genes are TRBV6-5 and TRBJ1-6; D unclear. V lost 2 bases, J lost 6 bases, and 8 bases lay in between. Looked up from germline, CDR1 is MNHEY and CDR2 is SVGAGI. This CDR3 has 14 amino acids.